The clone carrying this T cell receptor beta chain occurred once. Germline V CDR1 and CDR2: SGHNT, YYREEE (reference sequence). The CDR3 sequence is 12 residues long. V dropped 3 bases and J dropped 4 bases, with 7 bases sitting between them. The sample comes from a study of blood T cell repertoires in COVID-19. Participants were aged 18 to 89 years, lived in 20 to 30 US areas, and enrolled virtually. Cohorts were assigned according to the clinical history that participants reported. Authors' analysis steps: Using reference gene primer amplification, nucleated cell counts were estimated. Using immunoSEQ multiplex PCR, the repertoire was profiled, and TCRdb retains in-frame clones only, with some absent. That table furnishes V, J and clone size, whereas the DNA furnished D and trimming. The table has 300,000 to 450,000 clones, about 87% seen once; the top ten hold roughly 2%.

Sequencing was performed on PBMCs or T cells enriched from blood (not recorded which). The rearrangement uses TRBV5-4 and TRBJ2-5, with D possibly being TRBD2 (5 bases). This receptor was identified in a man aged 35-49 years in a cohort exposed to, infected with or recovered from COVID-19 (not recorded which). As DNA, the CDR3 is TGTGCCAGCAGCTCTGAGGGAGAGACCCAGTACTTC. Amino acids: CASSSEGETQYF.